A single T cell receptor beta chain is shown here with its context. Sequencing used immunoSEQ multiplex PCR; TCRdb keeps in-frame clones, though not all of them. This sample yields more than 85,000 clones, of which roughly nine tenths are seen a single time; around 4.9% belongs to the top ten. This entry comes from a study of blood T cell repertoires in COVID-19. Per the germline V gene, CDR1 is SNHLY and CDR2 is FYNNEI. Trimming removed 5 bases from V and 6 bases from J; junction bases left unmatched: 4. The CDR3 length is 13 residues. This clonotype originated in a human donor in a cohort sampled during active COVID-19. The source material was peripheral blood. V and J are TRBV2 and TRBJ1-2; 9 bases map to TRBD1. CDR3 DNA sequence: TGTGCCAGCAGTAGGCGACAGGGGGATGGCTACACCTTC. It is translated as CASSRRQGDGYTF.